Shown below are 9 T cell receptor beta chains from a single sample sequenced in a study of T cell responses to AZD1222 COVID-19 vaccine. Clones were sequenced by immunoSEQ multiplex PCR, and TCRdb holds only the in-frame ones, with some missing. The table lists 150,000 to 200,000 clones, approximately 94% of them singletons. Sequencing used peripheral blood, obtained 28 days after the second dose of the MenACWY control vaccine. The source is an adult who received the MenACWY meningococcal vaccine as a control.

The chain is built from TRBV19 and TRBJ2-7, with D possibly matching TRBD2 (5 bases). This CDR3 is 12 amino acids long. Germline V CDR1 and CDR2: LNHDA, SQIVND (reference sequence). V dropped 4 bases and J dropped 7 bases, with 11 bases sitting between them. The CDR3 sequence is CASSTSLGEQYF. As DNA, the CDR3 is TGTGCCAGTAGTACCTCACTAGGAGAGCAGTACTTC.

The rearrangement joins TRBV24-1 to TRBJ2-5; D is uncertain. Germline CDR1 and CDR2: KGHDR and SFDVKD. V lost 4 bases to trimming and J lost 2 bases, with 10 bases between them. This CDR3 is 14 amino acids long. CDR3 residues: CATSEPDLQETQYF. The CDR3 nucleotides are TGTGCCACCAGTGAGCCCGACCTACAAGAGACCCAGTACTTC.

This clone was counted once. The chain recombines TRBV6-5 with TRBJ1-2, with 7 bases fitting TRBD1. This CDR3 is built from 14 residues. Germline CDR1 MNHEY, CDR2 SVGAGI. V dropped 9 bases and J dropped 1; count of bases not matched to a gene: 8. The chain's CDR3 is CASGEGGFNYGYTF. The CDR3 DNA reads as TGTGCCAGTGGAGAAGGGGGCTTTAACTATGGCTACACCTTC.

V usage is TRBV7-2 and J usage is TRBJ1-4; a possible D gene is TRBD1 (6 bases). The germline V and J ends were trimmed by 0 bases and 8 bases, with 16 bases remaining between them. CDR3 length: 16 residues. Germline CDR1 reads SGHTA; CDR2 reads FQGNSA. The CDR3 protein is CASSLAGGKGYEKLFF. CDR3 coding DNA: TGTGCCAGCAGCTTAGCGGGGGGCAAGGGATACGAAAAACTGTTTTTT.

The chain employs TRBV5-1 and TRBJ2-1; D might be TRBD1 (6 bases). There are 16 residues in the CDR3. Germline V gene lookup returns CDR1 SGHRS and CDR2 YFSETQ. V was shortened by 4 bases and J by 3 bases, with 17 bases between the two germline ends. Written as DNA, the CDR3 is TGCGCCAGCAGCCCCAATCAAGGACAGCTCTACAATGAGCAGTTCTTC. Translated: CASSPNQGQLYNEQFF.

This chain joins TRBV19 and TRBJ1-2, with TRBD1 identical over 7 bases. This CDR3 has 14 residues. V lost 4 bases and J lost 6; bases outside the gene matches: 8. Germline V gene sequence: CDR1 LNHDA, CDR2 SQIVND (reference sequence). CDR3 sequence: CASSRGTEVDGYTF. The CDR3 DNA reads as TGTGCCAGTAGTAGGGGGACAGAGGTGGATGGCTACACCTTC.

This clone occurred once. The J gene is TRBJ1-4, the V gene TRBV6-5; TRBD1 is a possible D gene (5 bases). This CDR3 region has 15 residues. CDR1 MNHEY and CDR2 SVGAGI come from the germline V gene. The V end lost 2 bases, the J end lost 7 bases, and 14 bases lay between the germline ends. In DNA form, the CDR3 reads TGTGCCAGCAGTTACGCCGGCAGGGTCGGTGAAAAACTGTTTTTT. Its protein is CASSYAGRVGEKLFF.

As DNA, the CDR3 is TGTGCCAGCAGCGCACCGGTCTCAGGGACTGAAGCTTTCTTT. Protein product: CASSAPVSGTEAFF. This rearrangement joins TRBV11-2 to TRBJ1-1, with D possibly TRBD1 on 5 matching bases. Germline CDR1 SGHAT, CDR2 FQNNGV. The CDR3 consists of 14 residues. Deletions cut 5 bases from V and 5 bases from J, with 15 bases between.

V usage is TRBV9 and J usage is TRBJ1-1, with a tentative D call TRBD1 (5 bases). The length of the CDR3 is 14 residues. Germline CDR1 SGDLS, CDR2 YYNGEE. The V gene lost 6 bases and the J gene lost 5 bases, with 17 bases spanning the gap. For the CDR3, the DNA is TGTGCCAGCAAAGGGGTCGGTTTAATGACTGAAGCTTTCTTT. It translates to CASKGVGLMTEAFF.